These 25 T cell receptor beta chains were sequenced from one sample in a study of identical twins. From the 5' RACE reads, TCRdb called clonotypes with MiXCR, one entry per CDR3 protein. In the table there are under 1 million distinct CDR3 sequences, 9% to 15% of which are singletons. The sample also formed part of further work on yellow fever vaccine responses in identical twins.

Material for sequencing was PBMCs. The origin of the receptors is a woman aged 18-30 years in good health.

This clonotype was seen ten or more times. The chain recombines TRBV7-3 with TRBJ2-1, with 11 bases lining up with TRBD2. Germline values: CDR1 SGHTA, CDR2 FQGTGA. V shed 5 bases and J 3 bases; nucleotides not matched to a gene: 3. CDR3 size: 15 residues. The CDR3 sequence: CASSPTSGSYNEQFF. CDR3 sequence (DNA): TGTGCCAGCAGCCCTACTAGCGGGAGCTACAATGAGCAGTTCTTC.

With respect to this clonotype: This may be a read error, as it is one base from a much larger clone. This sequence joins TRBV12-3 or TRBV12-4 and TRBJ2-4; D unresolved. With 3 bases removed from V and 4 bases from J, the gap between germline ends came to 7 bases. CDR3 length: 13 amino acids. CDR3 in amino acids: CASSFNEKNIQYF. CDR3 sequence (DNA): TGTGCCAGCAGTTTTAACGAGAAAAACATTCAGTACTTC.

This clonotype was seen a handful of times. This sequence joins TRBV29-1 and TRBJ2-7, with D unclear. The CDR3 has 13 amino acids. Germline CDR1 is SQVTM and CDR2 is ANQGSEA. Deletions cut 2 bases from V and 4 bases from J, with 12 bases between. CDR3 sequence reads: CSVETGHGYEQYF. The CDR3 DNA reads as TGCAGCGTTGAAACCGGGCACGGGTACGAGCAGTACTTC.

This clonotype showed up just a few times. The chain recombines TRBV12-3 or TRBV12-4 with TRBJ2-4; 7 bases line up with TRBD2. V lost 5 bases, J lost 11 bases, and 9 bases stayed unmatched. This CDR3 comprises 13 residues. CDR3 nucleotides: TGTGCCAGCAGTCTCGGCGGGGGATCCGTTCAGTACTTC. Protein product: CASSLGGGSVQYF.

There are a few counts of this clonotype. The CDR3 nucleotides read TGTGCCAGCAGTGAATGGCAGTCCTACGAGCAGTACTTC. Translation gives CASSEWQSYEQYF. This chain joins TRBV6-1 and TRBJ2-7; D call uncertain. Germline loops: CDR1 MNHNS, CDR2 SASEGT. The CDR3 has 13 amino acids. Trimming stripped 2 bases from V and 1 base from J, with 6 bases between.

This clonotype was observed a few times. In DNA form, the CDR3 reads TGCAGTGCTGGTGGGGTAGCGGGAACCGGGGAGCTGTTTTTT. Translation: CSAGGVAGTGELFF. The chain carries TRBV20-1 and TRBJ2-2, with 8 nucleotides matching TRBD2. This CDR3 has 14 residues. Per the germline V gene, CDR1 is DFQATT and CDR2 is SNEGSKA (reference sequence). Losses at the gene ends were 5 bases for V and 5 bases for J; bases not matched to a gene: 7.

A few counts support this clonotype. The CDR3 DNA sequence: TGTGCCAGCCGCTGGACGGGGGAGCAGTTCTTC. As protein: CASRWTGEQFF. The chain links TRBV6-5 to TRBJ2-1; possibly TRBD2 for D (5 bases). The CDR3 runs to 11 residues. CDR1 is MNHEY and CDR2 is SVGAGI in the germline V gene. The V end lost 8 bases, the J end lost 10 bases, and 12 bases lay between the germline ends.

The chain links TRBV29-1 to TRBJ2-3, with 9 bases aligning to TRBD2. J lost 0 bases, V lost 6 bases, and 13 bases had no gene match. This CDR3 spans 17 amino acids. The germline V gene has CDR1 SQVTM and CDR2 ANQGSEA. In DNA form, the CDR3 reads TGCAGCGTCCCCCCCCTACTAGCGGGCGCTAGCACAGATACGCAGTATTTT. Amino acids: CSVPPLLAGASTDTQYF.

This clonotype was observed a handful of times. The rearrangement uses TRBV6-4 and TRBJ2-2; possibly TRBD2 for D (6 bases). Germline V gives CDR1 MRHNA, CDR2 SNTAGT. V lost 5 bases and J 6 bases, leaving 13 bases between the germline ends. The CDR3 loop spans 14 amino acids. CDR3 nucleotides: TGTGCCAGCAGTACCGGGAGCGGGTCCGGGGAGCTGTTTTTT. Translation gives CASSTGSGSGELFF.

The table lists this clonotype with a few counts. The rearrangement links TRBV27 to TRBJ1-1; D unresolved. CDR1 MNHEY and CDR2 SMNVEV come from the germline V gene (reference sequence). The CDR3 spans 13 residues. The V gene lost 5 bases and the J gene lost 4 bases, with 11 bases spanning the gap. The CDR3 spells CASSPFISTEAFF. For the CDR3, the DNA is TGTGCCAGCAGTCCGTTCATTTCCACTGAAGCTTTCTTT.

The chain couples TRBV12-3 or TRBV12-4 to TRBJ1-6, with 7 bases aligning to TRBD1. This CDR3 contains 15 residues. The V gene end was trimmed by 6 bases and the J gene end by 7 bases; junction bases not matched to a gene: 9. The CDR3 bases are TGTGCCAGCAGCACCAGGGGGGGGCCCAATTCACCCCTCCACTTT. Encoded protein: CASSTRGGPNSPLHF.

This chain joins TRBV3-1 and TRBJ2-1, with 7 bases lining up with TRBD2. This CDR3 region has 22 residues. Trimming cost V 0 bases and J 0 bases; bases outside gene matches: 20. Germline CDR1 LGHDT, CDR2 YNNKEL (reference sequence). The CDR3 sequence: CASSQDWGGDKIAQSSYNEQFF. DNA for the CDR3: TGTGCCAGCAGCCAAGATTGGGGGGGGGATAAAATAGCACAGAGCTCCTACAATGAGCAGTTCTTC.

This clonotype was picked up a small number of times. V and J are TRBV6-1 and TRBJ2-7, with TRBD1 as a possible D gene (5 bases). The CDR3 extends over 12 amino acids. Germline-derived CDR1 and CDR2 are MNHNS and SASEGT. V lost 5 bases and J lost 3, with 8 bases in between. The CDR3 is CASSLQDYEQYV. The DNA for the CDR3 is TGTGCCAGCAGTCTACAGGACTACGAGCAGTACGTC.

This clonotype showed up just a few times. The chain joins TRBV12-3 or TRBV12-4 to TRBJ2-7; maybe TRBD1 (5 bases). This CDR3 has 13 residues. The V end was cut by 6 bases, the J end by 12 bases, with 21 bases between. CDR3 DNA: TGTGCCAGCAGGGCAAGAGGACCAGGGCGTGGGTACTTC. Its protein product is CASRARGPGRGYF.

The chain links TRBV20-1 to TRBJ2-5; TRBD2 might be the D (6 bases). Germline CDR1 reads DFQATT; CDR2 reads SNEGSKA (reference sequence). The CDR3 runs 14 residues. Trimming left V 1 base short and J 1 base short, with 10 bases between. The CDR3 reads CSARAGDGQETQYF. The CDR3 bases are TGCAGTGCTAGAGCGGGGGACGGCCAAGAGACCCAGTACTTC.

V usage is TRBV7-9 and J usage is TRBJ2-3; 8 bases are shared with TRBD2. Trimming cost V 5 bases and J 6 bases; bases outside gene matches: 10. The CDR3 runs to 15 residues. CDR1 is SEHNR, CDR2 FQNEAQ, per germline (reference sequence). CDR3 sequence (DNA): TGTGCCAGCAGCCGAGCGGGGGCGCCACGGGATACGCAGTATTTT. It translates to CASSRAGAPRDTQYF. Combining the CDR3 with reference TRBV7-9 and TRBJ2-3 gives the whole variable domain DTGVSQNPRHKITKRGQNVTFRCDPISEHNRLYWYRQTLGQGPEFLTYFQNEAQLEKSRLLSDRFSAERPKGSFSTLEIQRTEQGDSAMYLCASSRAGAPRDTQYFGPGTRLTVL.

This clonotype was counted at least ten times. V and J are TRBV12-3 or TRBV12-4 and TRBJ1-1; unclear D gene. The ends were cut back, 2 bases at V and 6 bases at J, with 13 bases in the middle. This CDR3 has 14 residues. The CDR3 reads CASSLPGRIAEAFF. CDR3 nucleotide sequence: TGTGCCAGCAGTTTACCGGGTCGGATCGCTGAAGCTTTCTTT.

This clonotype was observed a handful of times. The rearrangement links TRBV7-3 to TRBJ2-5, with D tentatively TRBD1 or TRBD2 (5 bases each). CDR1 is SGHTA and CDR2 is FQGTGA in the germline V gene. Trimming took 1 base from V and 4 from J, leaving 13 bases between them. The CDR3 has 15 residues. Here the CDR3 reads CASSLMGVGRETQYF. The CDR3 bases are TGTGCCAGCAGCTTAATGGGGGTTGGACGAGAGACCCAGTACTTC.

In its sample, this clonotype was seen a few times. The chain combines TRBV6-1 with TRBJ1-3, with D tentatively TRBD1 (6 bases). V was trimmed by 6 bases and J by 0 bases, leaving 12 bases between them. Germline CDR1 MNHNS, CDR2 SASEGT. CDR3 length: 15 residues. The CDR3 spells CASSDQGLSGNTIYF. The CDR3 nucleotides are TGTGCCAGCAGCGACCAGGGGCTCTCTGGAAACACCATATATTTT.

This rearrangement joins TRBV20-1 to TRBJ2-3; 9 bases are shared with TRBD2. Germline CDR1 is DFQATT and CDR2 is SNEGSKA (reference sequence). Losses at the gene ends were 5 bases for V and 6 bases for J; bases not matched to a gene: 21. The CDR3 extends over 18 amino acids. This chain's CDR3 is CSACPRGAGGPSSDTQYF. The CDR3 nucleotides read TGCAGTGCTTGCCCCCGGGGGGCGGGAGGGCCGTCCTCGGATACGCAGTATTTT.

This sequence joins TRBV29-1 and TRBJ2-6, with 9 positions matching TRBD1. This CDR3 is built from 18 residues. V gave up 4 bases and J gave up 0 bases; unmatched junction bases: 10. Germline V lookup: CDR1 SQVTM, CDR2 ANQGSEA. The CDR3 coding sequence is TGCAGCGTTGTAGGGACCGGGACAGGGCCCTCTGGGGCCAACGTCCTGACTTTC. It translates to CSVVGTGTGPSGANVLTF. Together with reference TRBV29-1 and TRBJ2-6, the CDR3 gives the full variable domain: SAVISQKPSRDICQRGTSLTIQCQVDSQVTMMFWYRQQPGQSLTLIATANQGSEATYESGFVIDKFPISRPNLTFSTLTVSNMSPEDSSIYLCSVVGTGTGPSGANVLTFGAGSRLTVL.

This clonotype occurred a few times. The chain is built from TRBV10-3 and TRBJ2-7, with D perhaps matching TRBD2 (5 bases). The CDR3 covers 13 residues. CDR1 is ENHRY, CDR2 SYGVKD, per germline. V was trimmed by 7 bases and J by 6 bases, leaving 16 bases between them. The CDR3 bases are TGTGCCATCATGGAAACTAGTTCAGGCGAGCAGTACGTC. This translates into CAIMETSSGEQYV.

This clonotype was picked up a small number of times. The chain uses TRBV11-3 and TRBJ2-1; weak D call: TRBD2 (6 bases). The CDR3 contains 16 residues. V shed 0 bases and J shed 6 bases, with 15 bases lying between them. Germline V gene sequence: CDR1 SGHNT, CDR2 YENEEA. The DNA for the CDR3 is TGTGCCAGCAGCTTAGAGTCTAGCGTCTTTAGCAATGAGCAGTTCTTC. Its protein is CASSLESSVFSNEQFF.

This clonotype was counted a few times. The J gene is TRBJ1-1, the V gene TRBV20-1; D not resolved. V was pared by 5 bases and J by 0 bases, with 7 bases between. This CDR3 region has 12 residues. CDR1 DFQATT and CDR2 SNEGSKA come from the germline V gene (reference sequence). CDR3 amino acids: CSARHLNTEAFF. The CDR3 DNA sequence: TGCAGTGCTCGACACTTGAACACTGAAGCTTTCTTT.

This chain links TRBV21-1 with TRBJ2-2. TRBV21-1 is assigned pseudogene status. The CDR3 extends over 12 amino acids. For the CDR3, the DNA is TGTGCCAGCAGCAAAGTAGTCGGGGAGCTGTTTTTT. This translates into CASSKVVGELFF.